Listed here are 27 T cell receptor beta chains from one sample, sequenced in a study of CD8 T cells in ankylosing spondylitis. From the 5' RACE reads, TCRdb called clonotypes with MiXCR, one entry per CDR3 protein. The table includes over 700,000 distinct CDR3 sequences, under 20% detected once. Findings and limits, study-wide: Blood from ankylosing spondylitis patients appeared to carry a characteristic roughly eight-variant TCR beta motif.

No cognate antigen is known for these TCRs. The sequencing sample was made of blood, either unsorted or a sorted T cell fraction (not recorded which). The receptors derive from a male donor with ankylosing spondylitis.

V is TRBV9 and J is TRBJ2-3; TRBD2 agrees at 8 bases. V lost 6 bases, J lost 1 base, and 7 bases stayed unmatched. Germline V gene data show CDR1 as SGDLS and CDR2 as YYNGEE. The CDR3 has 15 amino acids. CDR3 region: CASTRGGRGTDTQYF. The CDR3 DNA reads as TGTGCCAGCACCCGGGGGGGTAGGGGCACAGATACGCAGTATTTT.

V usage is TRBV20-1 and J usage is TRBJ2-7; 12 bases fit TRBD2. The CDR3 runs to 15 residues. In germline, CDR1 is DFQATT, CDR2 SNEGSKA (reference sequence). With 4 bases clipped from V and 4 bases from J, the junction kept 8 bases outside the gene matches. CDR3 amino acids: CSATTSGTSGYEQYF. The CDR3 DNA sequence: TGCAGTGCTACGACTTCCGGGACTAGCGGGTACGAGCAGTACTTC.

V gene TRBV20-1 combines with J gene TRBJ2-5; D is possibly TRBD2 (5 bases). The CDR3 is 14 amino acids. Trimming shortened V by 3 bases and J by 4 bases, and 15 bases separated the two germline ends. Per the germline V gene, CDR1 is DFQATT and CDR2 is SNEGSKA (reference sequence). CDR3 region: CSASARGALETQYF. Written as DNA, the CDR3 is TGCAGTGCTAGTGCCCGGGGAGCGTTAGAGACCCAGTACTTC.

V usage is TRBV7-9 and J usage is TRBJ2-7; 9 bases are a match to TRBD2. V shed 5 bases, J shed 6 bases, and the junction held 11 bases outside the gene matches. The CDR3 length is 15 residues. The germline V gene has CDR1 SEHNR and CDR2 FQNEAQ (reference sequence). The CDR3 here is CASSKAGTSRFEQYF. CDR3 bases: TGTGCCAGCAGCAAAGCCGGGACTAGCAGGTTCGAGCAGTACTTC. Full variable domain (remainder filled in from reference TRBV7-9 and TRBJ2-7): DTGVSQNPRHKITKRGQNVTFRCDPISEHNRLYWYRQTLGQGPEFLTYFQNEAQLEKSRLLSDRFSAERPKGSFSTLEIQRTEQGDSAMYLCASSKAGTSRFEQYFGPGTRLTVT.

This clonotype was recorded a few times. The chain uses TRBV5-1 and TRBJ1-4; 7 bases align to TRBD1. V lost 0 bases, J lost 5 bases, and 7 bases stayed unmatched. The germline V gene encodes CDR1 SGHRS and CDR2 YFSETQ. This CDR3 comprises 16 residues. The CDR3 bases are TGCGCCAGCAGCTTGGAAGGGTCAGGGGGGAATGAAAAACTGTTTTTT. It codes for CASSLEGSGGNEKLFF.

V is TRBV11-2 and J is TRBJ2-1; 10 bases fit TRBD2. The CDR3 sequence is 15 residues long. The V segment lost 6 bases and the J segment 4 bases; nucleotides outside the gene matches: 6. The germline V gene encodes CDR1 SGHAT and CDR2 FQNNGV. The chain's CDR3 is CASRRTSGPYNEQFF. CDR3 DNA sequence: TGTGCCAGCAGACGGACTAGCGGCCCGTACAATGAGCAGTTCTTC.

The CDR3 reads CASDIAGGNRNEQFF. DNA for the CDR3: TGCGCCAGCGATATAGCGGGAGGGAATAGGAATGAGCAGTTCTTC. The chain joins TRBV5-1 to TRBJ2-1, with 11 bases fitting TRBD2. Looked up from germline, CDR1 is SGHRS and CDR2 is YFSETQ. The CDR3 runs to 15 residues. V dropped 7 bases and J dropped 7; count of bases not matched to a gene: 10. The variable domain in full, with the rest retrieved from reference TRBV5-1 and TRBJ2-1, is KAGVTQTPRYLIKTRGQQVTLSCSPISGHRSVSWYQQTPGQGLQFLFEYFSETQRNKGNFPGRFSGRQFSNSRSEMNVSTLELGDSALYLCASDIAGGNRNEQFFGPGTRLTVL.

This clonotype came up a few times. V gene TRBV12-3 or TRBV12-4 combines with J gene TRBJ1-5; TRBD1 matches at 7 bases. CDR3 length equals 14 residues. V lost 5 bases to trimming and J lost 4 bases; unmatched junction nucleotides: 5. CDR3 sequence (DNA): TGTGCCAGCAGTACTGAACAGGGGAATCAGCCCCAGCATTTT. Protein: CASSTEQGNQPQHF.

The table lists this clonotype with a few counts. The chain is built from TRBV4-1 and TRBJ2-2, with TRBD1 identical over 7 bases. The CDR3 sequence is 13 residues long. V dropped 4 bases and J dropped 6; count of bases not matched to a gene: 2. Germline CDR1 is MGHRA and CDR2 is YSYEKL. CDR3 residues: CASSPDRAGELFF. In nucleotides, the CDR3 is TGCGCCAGCAGCCCCGACAGGGCCGGGGAGCTGTTTTTT.

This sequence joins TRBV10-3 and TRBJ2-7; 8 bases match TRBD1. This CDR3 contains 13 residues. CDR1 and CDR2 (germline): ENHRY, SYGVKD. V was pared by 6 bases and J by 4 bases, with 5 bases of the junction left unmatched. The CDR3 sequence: CAISGQGQYEQYF. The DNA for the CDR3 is TGTGCCATCAGCGGACAGGGTCAATACGAGCAGTACTTC.

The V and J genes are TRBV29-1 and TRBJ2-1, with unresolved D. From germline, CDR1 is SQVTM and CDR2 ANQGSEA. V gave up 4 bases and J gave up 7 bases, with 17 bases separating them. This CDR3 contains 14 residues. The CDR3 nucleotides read TGCAGCGTTGGCCGGCAGAACCTCGGGAATGAGCAGTTCTTC. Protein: CSVGRQNLGNEQFF.

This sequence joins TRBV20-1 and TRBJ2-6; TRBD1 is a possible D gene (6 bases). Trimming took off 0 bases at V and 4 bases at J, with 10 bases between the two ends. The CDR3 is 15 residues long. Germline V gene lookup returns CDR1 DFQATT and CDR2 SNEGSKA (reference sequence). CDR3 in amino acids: CSARDAGAGANVLTF. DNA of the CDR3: TGCAGTGCTAGAGATGCAGGGGCCGGGGCCAACGTCCTGACTTTC.

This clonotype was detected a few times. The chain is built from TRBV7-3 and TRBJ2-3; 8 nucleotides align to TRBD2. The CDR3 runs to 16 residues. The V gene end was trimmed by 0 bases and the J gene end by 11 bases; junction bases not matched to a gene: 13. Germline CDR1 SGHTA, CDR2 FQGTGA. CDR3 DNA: TGTGCCAGCAGCTTAACCGGAGAGCGGGGGATAGGGAGGCAGTATTTT. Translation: CASSLTGERGIGRQYF. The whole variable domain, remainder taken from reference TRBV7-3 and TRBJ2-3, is GAGVSQTPSNKVTEKGKYVELRCDPISGHTALYWYRQSLGQGPEFLIYFQGTGAADDSGLPNDRFFAVRPEGSVSTLKIQRTERGDSAVYLCASSLTGERGIGRQYFGPGTRLTVL.

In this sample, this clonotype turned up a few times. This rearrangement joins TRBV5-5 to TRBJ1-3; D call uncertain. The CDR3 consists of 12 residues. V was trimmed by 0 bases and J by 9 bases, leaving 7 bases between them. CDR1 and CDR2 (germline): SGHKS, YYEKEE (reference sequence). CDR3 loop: CASSLEVGTIYF. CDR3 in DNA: TGTGCCAGCAGCTTGGAAGTGGGCACCATATATTTT.

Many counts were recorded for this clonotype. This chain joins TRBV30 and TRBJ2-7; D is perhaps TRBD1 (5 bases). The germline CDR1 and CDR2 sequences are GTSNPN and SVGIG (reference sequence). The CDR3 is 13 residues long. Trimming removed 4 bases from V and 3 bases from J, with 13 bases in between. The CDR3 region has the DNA TGTGCCTGGAACCCAGGGCCCCTCTACGAGCAGTACTTC. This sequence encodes CAWNPGPLYEQYF.

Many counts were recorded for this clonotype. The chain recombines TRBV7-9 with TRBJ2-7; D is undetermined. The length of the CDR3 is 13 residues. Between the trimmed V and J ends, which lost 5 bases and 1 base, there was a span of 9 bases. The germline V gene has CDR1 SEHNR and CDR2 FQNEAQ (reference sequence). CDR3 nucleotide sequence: TGTGCCAGCAGCCCCCCATTGTCCTACGAGCAGTACTTC. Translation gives CASSPPLSYEQYF.

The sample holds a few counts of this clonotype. CDR3 sequence: CASSLEAGTNTGELFF. The CDR3 coding sequence is TGTGCCAGCAGCTTAGAGGCGGGCACGAACACCGGGGAGCTGTTTTTT. The rearrangement uses TRBV7-8 and TRBJ2-2, with D perhaps matching TRBD2 (5 bases). CDR3 length equals 16 residues. Germline V gene lookup returns CDR1 SGHVS and CDR2 FQNEAQ. The ends were cut back, 1 base at V and 0 bases at J, with 9 bases in the middle.

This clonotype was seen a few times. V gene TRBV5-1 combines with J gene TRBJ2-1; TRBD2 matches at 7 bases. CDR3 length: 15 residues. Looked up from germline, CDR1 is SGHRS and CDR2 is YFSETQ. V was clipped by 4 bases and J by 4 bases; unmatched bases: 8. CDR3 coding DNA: TGCGCCAGCAGCGCAACTAGCGAATCTTACAATGAGCAGTTCTTC. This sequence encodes CASSATSESYNEQFF.

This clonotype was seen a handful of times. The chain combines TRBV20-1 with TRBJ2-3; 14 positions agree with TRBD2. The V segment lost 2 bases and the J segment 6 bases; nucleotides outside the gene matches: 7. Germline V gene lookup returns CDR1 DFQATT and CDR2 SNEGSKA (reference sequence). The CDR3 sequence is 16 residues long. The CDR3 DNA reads TGCAGTGCTAGACCTCTCCGGACTAGCGGGAGGGATACGCAGTATTTT. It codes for CSARPLRTSGRDTQYF.

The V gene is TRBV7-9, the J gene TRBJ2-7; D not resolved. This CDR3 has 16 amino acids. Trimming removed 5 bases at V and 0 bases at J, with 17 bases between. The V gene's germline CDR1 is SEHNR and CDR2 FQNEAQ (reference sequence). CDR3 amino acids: CASSKDVPANSYEQYF. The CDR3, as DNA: TGTGCCAGCAGCAAAGATGTCCCAGCGAACTCCTACGAGCAGTACTTC.

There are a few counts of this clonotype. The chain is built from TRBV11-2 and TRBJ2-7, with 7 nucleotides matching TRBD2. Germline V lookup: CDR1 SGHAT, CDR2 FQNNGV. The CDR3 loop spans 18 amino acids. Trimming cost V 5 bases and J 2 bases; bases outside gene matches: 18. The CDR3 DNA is TGTGCCAGCAGCACCTTTAGTCGGCCGCTAGCGGAAACCTACGAGCAGTACTTC. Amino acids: CASSTFSRPLAETYEQYF.

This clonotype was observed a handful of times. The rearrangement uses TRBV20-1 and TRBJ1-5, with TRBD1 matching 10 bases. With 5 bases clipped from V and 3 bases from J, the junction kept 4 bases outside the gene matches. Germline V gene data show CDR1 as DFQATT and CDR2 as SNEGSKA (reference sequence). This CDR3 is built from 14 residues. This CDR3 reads CSARDRGPNQPQHF. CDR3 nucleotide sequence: TGCAGTGCTCGGGACAGGGGACCCAATCAGCCCCAGCATTTT.

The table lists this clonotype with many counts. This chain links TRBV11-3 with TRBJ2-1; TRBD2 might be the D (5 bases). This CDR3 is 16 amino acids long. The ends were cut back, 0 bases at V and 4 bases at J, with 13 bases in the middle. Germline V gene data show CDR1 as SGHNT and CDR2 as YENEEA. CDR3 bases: TGTGCCAGCAGCTTAGATACGGCCAGCGGTTACAATGAGCAGTTCTTC. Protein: CASSLDTASGYNEQFF.

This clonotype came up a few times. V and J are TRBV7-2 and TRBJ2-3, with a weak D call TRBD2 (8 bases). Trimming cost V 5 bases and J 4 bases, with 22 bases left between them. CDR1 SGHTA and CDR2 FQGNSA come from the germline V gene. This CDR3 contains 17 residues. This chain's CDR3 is CASSPRRGLAGADTQYF. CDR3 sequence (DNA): TGTGCCAGCAGCCCCAGGAGGGGGCTAGCGGGCGCAGATACGCAGTATTTT.

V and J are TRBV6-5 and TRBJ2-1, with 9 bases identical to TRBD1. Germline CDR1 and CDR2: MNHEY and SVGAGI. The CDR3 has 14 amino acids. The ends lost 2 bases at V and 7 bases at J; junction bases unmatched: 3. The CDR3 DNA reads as TGTGCCAGCAGTTACGGGGACAGGGTAAATGAGCAGTTCTTC. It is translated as CASSYGDRVNEQFF.

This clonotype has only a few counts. CDR3 protein: CATSDATSGSYEQYF. CDR3 DNA: TGTGCCACCAGTGATGCAACTAGTGGATCCTACGAGCAGTACTTC. The rearrangement joins TRBV24-1 to TRBJ2-7; D is perhaps TRBD2 (5 bases). The CDR3 contains 15 residues. The germline CDR1 and CDR2 sequences are KGHDR and SFDVKD. V was shortened by 3 bases and J by 1 base, with 12 bases between the two germline ends.

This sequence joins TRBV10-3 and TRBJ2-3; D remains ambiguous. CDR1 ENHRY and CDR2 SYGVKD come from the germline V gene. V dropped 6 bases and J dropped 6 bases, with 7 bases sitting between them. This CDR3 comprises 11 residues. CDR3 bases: TGTGCCATCAGCCACACGGATACGCAGTATTTT. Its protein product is CAISHTDTQYF.